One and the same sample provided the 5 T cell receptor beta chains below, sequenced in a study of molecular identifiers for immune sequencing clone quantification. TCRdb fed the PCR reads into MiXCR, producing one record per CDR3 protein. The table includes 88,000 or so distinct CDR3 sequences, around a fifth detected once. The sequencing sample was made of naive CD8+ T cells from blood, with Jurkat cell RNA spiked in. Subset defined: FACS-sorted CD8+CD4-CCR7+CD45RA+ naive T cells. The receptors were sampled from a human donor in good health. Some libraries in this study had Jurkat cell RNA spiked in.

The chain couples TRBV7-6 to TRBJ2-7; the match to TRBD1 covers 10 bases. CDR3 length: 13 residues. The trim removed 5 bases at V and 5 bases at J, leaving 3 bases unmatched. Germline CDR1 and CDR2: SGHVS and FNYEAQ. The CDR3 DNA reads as TGTGCCAGCAGCCGGGGGACAGGGGACGAGCAGTACTTC. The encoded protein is CASSRGTGDEQYF.

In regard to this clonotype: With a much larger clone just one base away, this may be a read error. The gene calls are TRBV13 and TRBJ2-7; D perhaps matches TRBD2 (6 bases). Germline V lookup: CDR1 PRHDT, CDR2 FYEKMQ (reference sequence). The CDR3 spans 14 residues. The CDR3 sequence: CASTAREEAYEQCF. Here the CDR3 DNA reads TGTGCCAGCACCGCCAGGGAGGAGGCCTACGAGCAGTGCTTC.

CDR3 sequence: CASYPLGGHTEAFF. In DNA, the CDR3 is TGTGCCAGTTACCCTCTCGGGGGGCACACTGAAGCTTTCTTT. The rearrangement links TRBV27 to TRBJ1-1; possible D gene TRBD1, 6 bases. The V gene's germline CDR1 is MNHEY and CDR2 SMNVEV (reference sequence). V was shortened by 9 bases and J by 3 bases, with 17 bases between the two germline ends. CDR3 size: 14 residues.

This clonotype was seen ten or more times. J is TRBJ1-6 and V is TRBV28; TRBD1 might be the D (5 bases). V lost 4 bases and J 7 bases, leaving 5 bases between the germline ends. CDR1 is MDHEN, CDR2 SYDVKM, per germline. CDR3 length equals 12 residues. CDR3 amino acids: CASSSGNSPLHF. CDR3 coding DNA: TGTGCCAGCAGTTCAGGGAATTCACCCCTCCACTTT.

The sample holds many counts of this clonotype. CDR3 amino acids: CASSSTWTGPEAFF. DNA for the CDR3: TGCGCCAGCAGCTCCACCTGGACAGGGCCTGAAGCTTTCTTT. The chain has TRBV5-1 and TRBJ1-1; 8 bases align to TRBD1. CDR1 and CDR2 from the germline V gene are SGHRS and YFSETQ. V was clipped by 3 bases and J by 6 bases; unmatched bases: 7. The CDR3 extends over 14 amino acids.